The 18 T cell receptor beta chains listed next were all sequenced from one sample in a study of control samples from healthy donors and cancer patients. Measured with immunoSEQ multiplex PCR; TCRdb has only the in-frame clones, and not every one. The sample includes roughly 450,000 clones, more than 80% of them seen just once. What was sequenced was PBMCs. These receptors all come from a man aged 40-49 years with head and neck cancer.

V and J are TRBV27 and TRBJ2-7; D call uncertain. This CDR3 comprises 12 residues. Germline V lookup: CDR1 MNHEY, CDR2 SMNVEV (reference sequence). V was pared by 5 bases and J by 4 bases, with 9 bases between. CDR3 amino acids: CASSGKIYEQYF. The CDR3 nucleotides are TGTGCCAGCAGTGGGAAAATTTACGAGCAGTACTTC.

The chain has TRBV18 and TRBJ2-1; D is ambiguous. The CDR3 covers 13 residues. V was clipped by 3 bases and J by 8 bases, with 11 bases between them. Germline V gene data show CDR1 as KGHSH and CDR2 as LQKENI. In nucleotides, the CDR3 is TGTGCCAGCTCACCCCAACAGACGGATGAGCAGTTCTTC. This translates into CASSPQQTDEQFF.

The genes are TRBV6-5 and TRBJ2-3; 7 bases are a match to TRBD2. CDR1 is MNHEY, CDR2 SVGAGI, per germline. The V segment lost 7 bases and the J segment 4 bases; nucleotides outside the gene matches: 8. The CDR3 sequence is 14 residues long. DNA of the CDR3: TGTGCCAGCATTGGGGGAGGGGTCCCAGATACGCAGTATTTT. This gives the protein CASIGGGVPDTQYF.

The V call is TRBV6-5, the J call TRBJ2-5; 10 bases fit TRBD1. Losses at the gene ends were 5 bases for V and 5 bases for J; bases not matched to a gene: 2. The CDR3 extends over 13 amino acids. CDR1 and CDR2 from the germline V gene are MNHEY and SVGAGI. For the CDR3, the DNA is TGTGCCAGCAGTCGACAGGGGGCGGAGACCCAGTACTTC. This encodes CASSRQGAETQYF.

The rearrangement uses TRBV19 and TRBJ2-7; 8 bases are a match to TRBD1. The germline V gene has CDR1 LNHDA and CDR2 SQIVND (reference sequence). Germline trimming cut 5 bases from V and 2 bases from J; bases unmatched to any gene: 8. This CDR3 has 15 amino acids. CDR3 amino acids: CASSLTGDGTYEQYF. CDR3 nucleotide sequence: TGTGCCAGTAGTCTGACAGGGGATGGAACCTACGAGCAGTACTTC.

This chain joins TRBV4-2 and TRBJ1-6; maybe TRBD1 (5 bases). This CDR3 is 15 amino acids long. Between the trimmed V and J ends, which lost 1 base and 5 bases, there was a span of 9 bases. Per germline, CDR1 LGHNA and CDR2 YNFKEQ. The CDR3: CASSQGDPNNSPLHF. The CDR3 nucleotides are TGTGCCAGCAGCCAAGGGGACCCTAATAATTCACCCCTCCACTTT.

This rearrangement joins TRBV9 to TRBJ2-1, with 11 bases lining up with TRBD1. The J segment lost 9 bases and the V segment lost 0 bases, leaving 2 bases of the junction unmatched. This CDR3 is 14 amino acids long. Germline V lookup: CDR1 SGDLS, CDR2 YYNGEE. CDR3 sequence reads: CASSVVDRGREQFF. CDR3 bases: TGTGCCAGCAGCGTAGTGGACAGGGGGCGTGAGCAGTTCTTC.

The chain recombines TRBV20-1 with TRBJ2-6, with 7 nucleotides matching TRBD2. This CDR3 contains 15 residues. CDR1 and CDR2 from the germline V gene are DFQATT and SNEGSKA (reference sequence). V gave up 3 bases and J gave up 2 bases; unmatched junction bases: 4. CDR3 sequence reads: CSASSRGAGANVLTF. In nucleotides, the CDR3 is TGCAGTGCTAGTAGCCGGGGGGCTGGGGCCAACGTCCTGACTTTC.

This clone showed up just once. V gene TRBV7-2 combines with J gene TRBJ1-1; TRBD1 aligns across 7 bases. CDR3 size: 15 residues. Germline CDR1 is SGHTA and CDR2 is FQGNSA. V lost 5 bases to trimming and J lost 3 bases; unmatched junction nucleotides: 9. The CDR3 here is CASSEVTGSDTEAFF. CDR3 bases: TGTGCCAGCAGCGAAGTGACAGGGTCGGACACTGAAGCTTTCTTT.

This sequence joins TRBV12-5 and TRBJ1-3; TRBD1 might be the D (6 bases). Germline CDR1 reads LGHNT; CDR2 reads FRNRAP. The CDR3 is 12 residues long. CDR3 loop: CAGGGFENTIYF. CDR3 nucleotide sequence: TGTGCCGGCGGGGGCTTCGAAAACACCATATATTTT.

In regard to this clone: Other DNA sequences in the sample encode the same CDR3. The rearrangement links TRBV19 to TRBJ1-5; 11 bases agree with TRBD1. CDR1 is LNHDA, CDR2 SQIVND, per germline (reference sequence). The CDR3 spans 16 residues. V trimming: 5 bases; J trimming: 4 bases; junction bases outside the gene matches: 7. CDR3 bases: TGTGCCAGTAGTTCATCCGGGACAGGGGGGAATCAGCCCCAGCATTTT. Translated, it gives CASSSSGTGGNQPQHF.

The V gene is TRBV5-4, the J gene TRBJ2-1; D may be TRBD2 (5 bases). Per the germline V gene, CDR1 is SGHNT and CDR2 is YYREEE (reference sequence). V was pared by 7 bases and J by 4 bases, with 18 bases between. This CDR3 has 15 amino acids. The CDR3 loop is CASSEAASEYNEQFF. The CDR3 coding sequence is TGTGCCAGCTCTGAAGCGGCTTCCGAATACAATGAGCAGTTCTTC.

The chain couples TRBV29-1 to TRBJ2-5; no clear D. The CDR3 loop spans 15 amino acids. Germline assignment: CDR1 SQVTM and CDR2 ANQGSEA. The V and J ends lost 1 base and 0 bases respectively, with 12 bases between them. In nucleotides, the CDR3 is TGCAGCGTTGAAGTGGCGCTGTTGTACCAAGAGACCCAGTACTTC. It encodes CSVEVALLYQETQYF. The full variable domain, in which reference TRBV29-1 and TRBJ2-5 provide the parts outside the CDR3, is SAVISQKPSRDICQRGTSLTIQCQVDSQVTMMFWYRQQPGQSLTLIATANQGSEATYESGFVIDKFPISRPNLTFSTLTVSNMSPEDSSIYLCSVEVALLYQETQYFGPGTRLLVL.

This clone was found once. J is TRBJ1-5 and V is TRBV3-1 (or the pseudogene TRBV3-2); no reliable D call. Looked up from germline, CDR1 is LGHDT and CDR2 is YNNKEL (reference sequence). This CDR3 has 12 amino acids. Trimming took 5 bases from V and 7 from J, leaving 9 bases between them. Here the CDR3 DNA reads TGTGCCAGCAGCACCCTGGACCAGCCCCAGCATTTT. Protein sequence: CASSTLDQPQHF.

V is TRBV24-1 and J is TRBJ2-1; D possibly corresponds to TRBD1 (5 bases). The CDR3 is 13 amino acids. Germline CDR1 and CDR2: KGHDR and SFDVKD. V was pared by 7 bases and J by 8 bases, with 14 bases between. CDR3 nucleotides: TGTGCCACCAGCTCAGGACAATTCCATGAGCAGTTCTTC. Translated, it gives CATSSGQFHEQFF.

The V gene is TRBV27, the J gene TRBJ2-1, with TRBD1 matching over 11 bases. The CDR3 extends over 15 amino acids. Trimming cost V 5 bases and J 10 bases; bases outside gene matches: 10. Germline CDR1 and CDR2: MNHEY and SMNVEV (reference sequence). CDR3 coding DNA: TGTGCCAGCAGTACCCCCGGGACAGGGGGTGGCGAGCAGTTCTTC. The encoded protein is CASSTPGTGGGEQFF.

The rearrangement joins TRBV6-2 or TRBV6-3 to TRBJ2-7; 7 bases map to TRBD1. With 4 bases clipped from V and 2 bases from J, the junction kept 8 bases outside the gene matches. CDR1 and CDR2 from the germline V gene are MNHEY and SVGEGT. The length of the CDR3 is 15 residues. The CDR3, as DNA: TGTGCCAGCAGTTTGGCTGGGGGACAGACCTACGAGCAGTACTTC. Its translation: CASSLAGGQTYEQYF.

V usage is TRBV19 and J usage is TRBJ2-3, with a possible D match to TRBD1 (5 bases). The CDR3 length is 15 residues. V shed 5 bases and J shed 2 bases, with 14 bases lying between them. Germline CDR1 LNHDA, CDR2 SQIVND (reference sequence). The DNA for the CDR3 is TGTGCCAGTAGTCGGCAGGGCCTTTCCACAGATACGCAGTATTTT. This translates into CASSRQGLSTDTQYF.